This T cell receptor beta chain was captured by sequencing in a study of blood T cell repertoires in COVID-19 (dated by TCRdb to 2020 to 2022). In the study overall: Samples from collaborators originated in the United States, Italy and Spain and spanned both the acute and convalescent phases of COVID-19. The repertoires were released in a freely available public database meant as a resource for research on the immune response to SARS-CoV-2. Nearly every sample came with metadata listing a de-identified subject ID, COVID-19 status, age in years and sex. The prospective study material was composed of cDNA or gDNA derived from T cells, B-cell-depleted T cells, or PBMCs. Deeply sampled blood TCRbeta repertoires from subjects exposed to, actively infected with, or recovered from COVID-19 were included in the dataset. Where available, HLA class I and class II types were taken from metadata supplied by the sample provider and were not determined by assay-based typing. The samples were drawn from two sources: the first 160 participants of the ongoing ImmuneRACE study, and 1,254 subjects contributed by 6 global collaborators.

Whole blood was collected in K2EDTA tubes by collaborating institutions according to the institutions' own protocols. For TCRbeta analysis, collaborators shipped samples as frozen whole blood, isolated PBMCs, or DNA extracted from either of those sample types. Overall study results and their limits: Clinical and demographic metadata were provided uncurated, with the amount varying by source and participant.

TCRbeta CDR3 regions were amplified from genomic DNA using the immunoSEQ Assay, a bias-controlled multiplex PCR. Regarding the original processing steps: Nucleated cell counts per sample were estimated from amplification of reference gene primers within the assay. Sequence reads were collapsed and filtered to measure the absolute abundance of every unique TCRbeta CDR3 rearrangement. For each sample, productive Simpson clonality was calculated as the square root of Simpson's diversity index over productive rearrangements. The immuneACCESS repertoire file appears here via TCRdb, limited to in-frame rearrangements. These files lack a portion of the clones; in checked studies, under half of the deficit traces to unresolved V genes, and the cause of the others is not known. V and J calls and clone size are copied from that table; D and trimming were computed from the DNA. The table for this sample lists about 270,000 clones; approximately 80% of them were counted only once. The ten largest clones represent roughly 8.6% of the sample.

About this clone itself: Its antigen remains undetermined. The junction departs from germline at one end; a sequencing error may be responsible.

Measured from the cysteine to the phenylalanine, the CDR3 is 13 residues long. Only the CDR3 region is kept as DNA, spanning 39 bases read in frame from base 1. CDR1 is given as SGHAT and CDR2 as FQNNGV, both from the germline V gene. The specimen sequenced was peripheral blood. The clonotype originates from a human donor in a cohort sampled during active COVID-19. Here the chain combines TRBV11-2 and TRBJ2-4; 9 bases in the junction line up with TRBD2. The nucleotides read TGTGCCAGCAGCTTAGGTAGCGGGAGTCCTTTAGACTTC. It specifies CASSLGSGSPLDF.